The clone carrying this T cell receptor (beta chain) was seen more than once but under ten times. The antigen is undetermined. The CDR3 runs to 11 residues. Trimming took off 1 base at V and 4 bases at J, with 1 base between the two ends. The germline V gene has CDR1 MDHEN and CDR2 SYDVKM. This entry is derived from a study of CD8+ T cells in alopecia areata. Whole-study findings and limits: Patients shared TCRs less clearly than mice did, possibly owing to HLA.

Starting from PBMCs, sorting isolated CD4+ and CD8+ T cells. RNA extraction and reverse transcription yielded cDNA as sequencing template. Data came from immunoSEQ multiplex PCR; TCRdb stores just in-frame clones and leaves some out. The repertoire holds 140,000 to 150,000 clones, with roughly half as singletons. This clonotype was obtained from a human donor with alopecia areata. The material was CD4+ T cells sorted from blood, obtained at week 0. This sequence joins TRBV28 and TRBJ2-5; D gene uncertain. In DNA, the CDR3 is TGTGCCAGCAGTTTATCAGAGACCCAGTACTTC. Translating it yields CASSLSETQYF.